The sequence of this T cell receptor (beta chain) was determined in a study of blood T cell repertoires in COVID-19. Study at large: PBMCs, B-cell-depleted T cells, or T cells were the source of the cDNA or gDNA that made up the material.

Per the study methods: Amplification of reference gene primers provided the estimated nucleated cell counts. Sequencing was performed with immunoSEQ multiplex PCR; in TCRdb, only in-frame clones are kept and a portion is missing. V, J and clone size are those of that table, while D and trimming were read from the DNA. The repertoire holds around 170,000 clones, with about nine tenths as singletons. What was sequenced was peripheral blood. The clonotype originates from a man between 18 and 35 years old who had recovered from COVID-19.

The CDR3 DNA follows: TGTGCCAGTAGGGAGGGTGGGCGGACCGGGGAGCTGTTTTTT. This encodes CASREGGRTGELFF. This chain connects TRBV19 to TRBJ2-2, with a tentative D call TRBD2 (6 bases). The V gene lost 6 bases and the J gene lost 5 bases, with 13 bases spanning the gap. Germline lookup yields CDR1 LNHDA and CDR2 SQIVND (reference sequence). CDR3 length: 14 residues.